This is a list of T cell receptor beta chains from one sample in a study of cytomegalovirus exposure and HLA in healthy donors. Assay: immunoSEQ multiplex PCR; the TCRdb copy retains only in-frame clones and omits some. The sample has 250,000 to 300,000 clones; about 86% are singletons. Sequencing used PBMCs. The receptors shown here come from a woman between 18 and 30 years old in good health and CMV-seronegative. CDR3s leave out the opening cysteine and the closing phenylalanine or tryptophan. The order of the fields is J gene, CDR3 length, V gene, CDR3 protein.

>TRBJ2-5|13|TRBV11-1
ASKPTGGYQETQY
>TRBJ2-1|13|TRBV6-6
ASSSGTSGFNEQF
>TRBJ2-7|13|TRBV29-1
SVEATDRSSYEQY
>TRBJ1-1|12|TRBV11-2
ASSPGTGNTEAF
>TRBJ1-4|12|TRBV5-1
ASSLWDSGEKLF
>TRBJ2-6|13|TRBV9
ASSAPPAGANVLT
>TRBJ1-2|12|TRBV27
ASSRQGAGYGYT
>TRBJ2-3|13|TRBV18
ASSLQGISTDTQY
>TRBJ1-1|10|TRBV2
ASSEGGGEAF
>TRBJ1-2|12|TRBV7-8
ASSLAGLNYGYT
>TRBJ1-5|13|TRBV5-5
ASSLLTGVGQPQH
>TRBJ1-2|14|TRBV4-1
ASSYGPATDYYGYT
>TRBJ1-4|11|TRBV29-1
SVRGLSGEKLF
>TRBJ2-5|13|TRBV30
AWSVGEGYQETQY
>TRBJ2-1|14|TRBV6-4
ASSDSMAGGRDEQF
>TRBJ1-3|13|TRBV9
ASSAPGGLGNTIY
>TRBJ2-7|9|TRBV19
ATGTGDEQY
>TRBJ1-4|12|TRBV6-5
ASSYDREDEKLF
>TRBJ2-5|13|TRBV5-1
ASSLAAGGQETQY
>TRBJ1-1|12|TRBV2
ASSGTPGASEAF
>TRBJ1-1|12|TRBV27
ASRGGTANTEAF
>TRBJ2-1|16|TRBV11-2
ASSPLGGGALFYNEQF
>TRBJ1-5|14|TRBV30
AWSWRRGVGNQPQH
>TRBJ2-1|12|TRBV29-1
SVDLAGSVDEQF
>TRBJ1-2|12|TRBV9
ASSVETGFYGYT
>TRBJ1-2|12|TRBV6-5
ASSYGSRGYGYT
>TRBJ2-5|11|TRBV5-4
ASSLDFQETQY
>TRBJ2-2|15|TRBV9
ASSVPRLAANTGELF
>TRBJ1-2|13|TRBV9
ASSVGATGSYGYT
>TRBJ2-3|11|TRBV30
AWSLPGADTQY
>TRBJ1-5|14|TRBV27
ASSFGARDINQPQH
>TRBJ2-1|14|TRBV12-5
ASGLVRPSGSNEQF
>TRBJ2-1|14|TRBV4-1
ASSQVVADHYNEQF
>TRBJ1-4|11|TRBV2
ASVGQGRVQLF
>TRBJ1-1|13|TRBV7-2
ASSLVTGMNTEAF
>TRBJ1-4|13|TRBV27
ASSLFPGGNEKLF
>TRBJ1-2|9|TRBV11-2
ASRGQLGYT
>TRBJ1-1|11|TRBV29-1
SVEDLQLIEAF
>TRBJ1-4|11|TRBV10-3
AISEGDSEKLF
>TRBJ1-2|12|TRBV4-1
ASSPPPGLDGYT
>TRBJ1-1|12|TRBV21-1
ASSKKGMNTEAF
>TRBJ1-4|17|TRBV5-1
ASSLGGHTSAQGGEKLF
>TRBJ2-7|10|TRBV2
ASRSETYEQY
>TRBJ1-1|11|TRBV4-3
ASSRDRVTEAF
>TRBJ2-7|13|TRBV7-9
ASSPSGLGTYEQY
>TRBJ2-7|14|TRBV9
ASSETGTGDPNEQY
>TRBJ1-5|13|TRBV6-1
ASSEWGQINQPQH
>TRBJ1-1|11|TRBV19
ASTLVRDTEAF
>TRBJ2-2|12|TRBV6-5
ASRTGLVPGELF
>TRBJ2-5|12|TRBV5-4
ASSLGHRGETQY